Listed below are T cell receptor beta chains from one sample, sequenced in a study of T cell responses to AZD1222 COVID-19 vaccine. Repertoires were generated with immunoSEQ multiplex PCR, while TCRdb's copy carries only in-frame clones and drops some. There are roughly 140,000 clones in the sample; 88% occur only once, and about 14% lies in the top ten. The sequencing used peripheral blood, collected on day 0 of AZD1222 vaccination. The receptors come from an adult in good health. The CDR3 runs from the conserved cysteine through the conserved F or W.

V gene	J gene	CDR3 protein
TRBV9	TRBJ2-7	CASSVGRQGSSYEQYF
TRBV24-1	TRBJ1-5	CATSREGSQPQHF
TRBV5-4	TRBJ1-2	CASSRGTGNGYTF
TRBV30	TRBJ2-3	CAWSVWGTDTQYF
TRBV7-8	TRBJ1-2	CASSQWGRGRIANYGYTF
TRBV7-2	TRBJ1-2	CASSLEEESYGYTF
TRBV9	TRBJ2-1	CASSVGGLGHGNEQFF
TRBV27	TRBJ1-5	CASSFLARKHQPQHF
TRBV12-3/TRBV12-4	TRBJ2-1	CASSFQNLPHGVF
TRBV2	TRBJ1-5	CASSGGSYQPQHF
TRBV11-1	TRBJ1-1	CASSRRLEDTEAFF
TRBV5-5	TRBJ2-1	CASSLGLGPYNEQFF
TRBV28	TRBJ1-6	CASSFSDRVGSPLHF
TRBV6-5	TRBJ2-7	CASSYGRDRPSYF
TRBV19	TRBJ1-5	CASTPMSGVQPQHF
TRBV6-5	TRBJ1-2	CASRLHRENYGYTF
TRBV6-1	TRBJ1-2	CASSELDRGAFGYTF
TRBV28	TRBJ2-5	CASSYTSGSSETQYF
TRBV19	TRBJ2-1	CASSIGGGLSSYNEQFF
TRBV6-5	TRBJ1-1	CASIPAGGSEAFF
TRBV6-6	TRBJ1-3	CASSYTTASVYF
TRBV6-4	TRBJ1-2	CASSADGVWWLDYGYTF
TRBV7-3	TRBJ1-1	CASSNAGTANTEAFF
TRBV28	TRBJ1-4	CASSRTVNEKLFF
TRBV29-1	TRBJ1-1	CSATDYQNPNTEAFF
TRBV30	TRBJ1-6	CAWSLGHHNSPLHF
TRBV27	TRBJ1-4	CASSLALQGKLFF
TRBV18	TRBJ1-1	CASSPGFGDTEAFF
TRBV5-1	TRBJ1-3	CASSLDGAWGSGNTIYF
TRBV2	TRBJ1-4	CASSSAATNEKLFF
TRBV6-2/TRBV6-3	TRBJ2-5	CASSLPAGGPETQYF
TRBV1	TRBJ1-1	CTASSGSANAENTEAFF
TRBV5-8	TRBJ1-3	CASSFRTPGNTIYF